One and the same sample provided the 2 T cell receptor beta chains below, sequenced in a study of cytotoxic CD8 clonotypes in ibrutinib-treated CLL. The table came from immunoSEQ multiplex PCR; TCRdb's copy has only in-frame clones and leaves some out. The sample carries about 8,600 clones, roughly three quarters recorded once. The sequencing used PBMCs, collected before ibrutinib treatment. The source of these receptors is a human donor with chronic lymphocytic leukemia.

The gene calls are TRBV7-9 and TRBJ2-1; no definite D call. The CDR3 loop spans 13 amino acids. V was shortened by 3 bases and J by 2 bases, with 5 bases between the two germline ends. Germline CDR1 is SEHNR and CDR2 is FQNEAQ (reference sequence). The CDR3 loop is CASSFQAYNEQFF. CDR3 DNA sequence: TGTGCCAGCAGCTTTCAGGCCTACAATGAGCAGTTCTTC.

The rearrangement uses TRBV7-9 and TRBJ2-1; a possible D gene is TRBD2 (6 bases). Trimming removed 1 base at V and 6 bases at J, with 13 bases between. CDR1 is SEHNR and CDR2 is FQNEAQ in the germline V gene (reference sequence). CDR3 length: 15 residues. The CDR3 reads CASSLGQGGINEQFF. The CDR3 nucleotides are TGTGCCAGCAGCTTAGGCCAGGGAGGTATCAATGAGCAGTTCTTC.